These 22 T cell receptor beta chains were sequenced from one sample in a study of T cell responses to AZD1222 COVID-19 vaccine. The method was immunoSEQ multiplex PCR; TCRdb's version includes in-frame clones alone and lacks a portion of them. Here the sample spans some 55,000 clones, roughly 90% being singletons. The sequencing here drew on peripheral blood, taken on day 0 of AZD1222 vaccination. The source of these receptors is an adult in good health.

V usage is TRBV6-5 and J usage is TRBJ1-5; D unresolved. This CDR3 is built from 15 residues. Germline assignment: CDR1 MNHEY and CDR2 SVGAGI. The V end lost 7 bases, the J end lost 2 bases, and 15 bases lay between the germline ends. The chain's CDR3 is CASKKTGDRNQPQHF. CDR3 sequence (DNA): TGTGCCAGCAAAAAAACCGGGGATCGCAATCAGCCCCAGCATTTT.

This chain links TRBV27 with TRBJ1-6, with 10 bases matching TRBD1. This CDR3 is 15 amino acids long. Per the germline V gene, CDR1 is MNHEY and CDR2 is SMNVEV (reference sequence). The trim removed 3 bases at V and 6 bases at J, leaving 2 bases unmatched. Here the CDR3 reads CASSFWDRGNSPLHF. CDR3 sequence (DNA): TGTGCCAGCAGTTTTTGGGACAGGGGTAATTCACCCCTCCACTTT.

The genes are TRBV19 and TRBJ2-3, with D possibly TRBD2 on 5 matching bases. Germline V gene data show CDR1 as LNHDA and CDR2 as SQIVND (reference sequence). The length of the CDR3 is 17 residues. V was clipped by 4 bases and J by 4 bases, with 21 bases between them. CDR3 in amino acids: CASSRGLLGITPDTQYF. CDR3 nucleotide sequence: TGTGCCAGTAGTAGAGGACTCCTGGGGATTACGCCAGATACGCAGTATTTT.

The chain is built from TRBV15 and TRBJ2-6, with 10 bases identical to TRBD1. The CDR3 runs to 16 residues. Germline CDR1 reads LNHNV; CDR2 reads YYDKDF (reference sequence). J lost 3 bases, V lost 3 bases, and 2 bases had no gene match. The CDR3, as DNA: TGTGCCACCAGCAGGGGGACAGGGGTTGGGGCCAACGTCCTGACTTTC. Residues: CATSRGTGVGANVLTF. Looking up the rest from reference TRBV15 and TRBJ2-6 gives the full variable domain: DAMVIQNPRYQVTQFGKPVTLSCSQTLNHNVMYWYQQKSSQAPKLLFHYYDKDFNNEADTPDNFQSRRPNTSFCFLDIRSPGLGDTAMYLCATSRGTGVGANVLTFGAGSRLTVL.

This clone was detected only a few times. The gene calls are TRBV7-9 and TRBJ1-2, with 7 nucleotides matching TRBD1. Germline values: CDR1 SEHNR, CDR2 FQNEAQ (reference sequence). The V and J ends lost 11 bases and 5 bases, in that order; junction bases with no gene match: 8. This CDR3 has 12 amino acids. CDR3 bases: TGTGCCGGGTCGGGGACAGAGTATGGCTACACCTTC. This translates into CAGSGTEYGYTF.

The V gene is TRBV7-2, the J gene TRBJ2-1; TRBD2 matches 9 bases. The J segment lost 3 bases and the V segment lost 6 bases, leaving 9 bases of the junction unmatched. The germline gives CDR1 SGHTA, CDR2 FQGNSA. The CDR3 is 16 amino acids. This CDR3 reads CASSLGLARRYNEQFF. CDR3 bases: TGTGCCAGCAGTCTCGGACTAGCGCGCCGCTACAATGAGCAGTTCTTC.

This chain's CDR3 is CASSELPGPTGELFF. Here the CDR3 DNA reads TGTGCCAGCAGTGAGCTACCGGGGCCCACCGGGGAGCTGTTTTTT. The chain carries TRBV2 and TRBJ2-2, with D perhaps given as TRBD1 or TRBD2 (5 bases each). Between the trimmed V and J ends, which lost 3 bases and 4 bases, there was a span of 12 bases. CDR1 is SNHLY, CDR2 FYNNEI, per germline. This CDR3 has 15 residues.

V usage is TRBV19 and J usage is TRBJ1-4, with D maybe TRBD1 (5 bases). The CDR3 covers 15 residues. With 4 bases removed from V and 4 bases from J, the gap between germline ends came to 13 bases. The germline V gene encodes CDR1 LNHDA and CDR2 SQIVND (reference sequence). The CDR3: CASSTQGLHNEKLFF. As DNA, the CDR3 is TGTGCCAGTAGTACTCAGGGACTTCATAATGAAAAACTGTTTTTT. Full variable domain (missing parts from reference TRBV19 and TRBJ1-4): DGGITQSPKYLFRKEGQNVTLSCEQNLNHDAMYWYRQDPGQGLRLIYYSQIVNDFQKGDIAEGYSVSREKKESFPLTVTSAQKNPTAFYLCASSTQGLHNEKLFFGSGTQLSVL.

This chain connects TRBV6-5 to TRBJ2-1; TRBD2 is a possible D gene (6 bases). The V gene's germline CDR1 is MNHEY and CDR2 SVGAGI. The CDR3 contains 15 residues. Trimming left V 0 bases short and J 15 bases short, with 21 bases between. As DNA, the CDR3 is TGTGCCAGCAGTTACTCGAGAGAGTCCGGGACTGGGATGTTCTTC. This sequence encodes CASSYSRESGTGMFF.

The CDR3 protein is CASSQERAYNEQFF. The CDR3 DNA reads TGTGCCAGCAGCCAAGAAAGAGCATACAATGAGCAGTTCTTC. The chain employs TRBV3-1 (or the pseudogene TRBV3-2) and TRBJ2-1; D ambiguous. The germline V and J ends were trimmed by 0 bases and 4 bases, with 7 bases remaining between them. The CDR3 totals 14 residues. Germline CDR1 and CDR2: LGHDT and YNNKEL (reference sequence).

The J gene is TRBJ2-1, the V gene TRBV5-1, with D hard to call. CDR1 SGHRS and CDR2 YFSETQ come from the germline V gene. The CDR3 has 14 amino acids. The germline V and J ends were trimmed by 2 bases and 8 bases, with 14 bases remaining between them. The CDR3: CASSLTHLEDEQFF. The CDR3 nucleotides read TGCGCCAGCAGCTTAACCCACCTCGAGGATGAGCAGTTCTTC.

The J gene is TRBJ2-7, the V gene TRBV18; 9 bases match TRBD2. Germline CDR1 KGHSH, CDR2 LQKENI. J gave up 0 bases and V 2 bases, and 5 bases lay outside the gene matches. The CDR3 totals 16 residues. The CDR3 DNA is TGTGCCAGCTCACCAACTAGCGGGTACAGCTCCTACGAGCAGTACTTC. This sequence encodes CASSPTSGYSSYEQYF.

The rearrangement links TRBV11-2 to TRBJ1-5; D gene ambiguous. Germline V gene lookup returns CDR1 SGHAT and CDR2 FQNNGV. The CDR3 has 14 amino acids. The V gene lost 4 bases and the J gene lost 5 bases, with 12 bases spanning the gap. The CDR3 DNA sequence: TGTGCCAGCAGCTCAGGTTGGCTTGATCAGCCCCAGCATTTT. As protein: CASSSGWLDQPQHF.

The gene calls are TRBV19 and TRBJ1-2, with D perhaps TRBD1 (5 bases). CDR1 is LNHDA, CDR2 SQIVND, per germline (reference sequence). The CDR3 consists of 11 residues. Trimming pared 10 bases from V and 8 bases from J, leaving 14 bases between. The DNA of the CDR3 is TGTGCCACCGCGACAGCAGCCGGCTACACCTTC. Protein: CATATAAGYTF.

V gene TRBV6-5 combines with J gene TRBJ1-4, with D possibly being TRBD1 (5 bases). V lost 10 bases to trimming and J lost 7 bases, with 19 bases between them. In germline, CDR1 is MNHEY, CDR2 SVGAGI. The CDR3 runs to 14 residues. Here the CDR3 DNA reads TGTGCCACCCTAAAAGGCTCTACAGGTGAAAAACTGTTTTTT. This codes for CATLKGSTGEKLFF.

This chain uses TRBV6-1 with TRBJ2-3, with TRBD1 identical over 10 bases. The germline V gene has CDR1 MNHNS and CDR2 SASEGT. The length of the CDR3 is 16 residues. V shed 2 bases and J 1 base; nucleotides not matched to a gene: 3. In DNA form, the CDR3 reads TGTGCCAGCAGTGAACAGGGACAGGGGCGCACAGATACGCAGTATTTT. This translates into CASSEQGQGRTDTQYF.

The chain couples TRBV6-5 to TRBJ2-1, with a weak D call TRBD2 (5 bases). Germline CDR1 reads MNHEY; CDR2 reads SVGAGI. V was cut by 7 bases and J by 4 bases, with 17 bases left in between. The CDR3 has 15 amino acids. CDR3 sequence reads: CASTPGSPPYNEQFF. The DNA of the CDR3 is TGTGCCAGCACCCCGGGGTCCCCTCCTTACAATGAGCAGTTCTTC.

The CDR3 loop reads CASSEDRPNTGELFF. CDR3 DNA: TGCGCCAGCAGCGAGGACAGGCCGAACACCGGGGAGCTGTTTTTT. The chain carries TRBV5-1 and TRBJ2-2; TRBD1 matches 7 bases. The CDR3 consists of 15 residues. Germline V gene lookup returns CDR1 SGHRS and CDR2 YFSETQ. V shed 4 bases, J shed 0 bases, and the junction held 3 bases outside the gene matches.

The chain links TRBV28 to TRBJ1-5; D not certain. The ends were cut back, 6 bases at V and 11 bases at J, with 17 bases in the middle. Germline V CDR1 and CDR2: MDHEN, SYDVKM. This CDR3 region has 13 residues. The CDR3 protein is CASRLTGGRSQHF. As DNA, the CDR3 is TGTGCCAGCAGACTAACGGGTGGTCGGTCCCAGCATTTT.

The chain is built from TRBV19 and TRBJ1-5, with unresolved D. The germline CDR1 and CDR2 sequences are LNHDA and SQIVND (reference sequence). Trimming took off 7 bases at V and 0 bases at J, with 19 bases between the two ends. The CDR3 runs 17 residues. The chain's CDR3 is CASTSDLAGRSNQPQHF. CDR3 sequence (DNA): TGTGCCAGTACCTCTGATCTGGCAGGACGTAGCAATCAGCCCCAGCATTTT.

The V gene is TRBV29-1, the J gene TRBJ2-1; weak D call: TRBD2 (7 bases). Trimming left V 5 bases short and J 9 bases short, with 14 bases between. Germline assignment: CDR1 SQVTM and CDR2 ANQGSEA. CDR3 length: 12 residues. CDR3 sequence reads: CSVNPRGGEQFF. Written as DNA, the CDR3 is TGCAGCGTTAACCCGAGGGGGGGTGAGCAGTTCTTC.

This clone was observed a handful of times. The V call is TRBV7-8, the J call TRBJ2-5; 9 bases fit TRBD1. Unmatched junction bases numbered 14, after V lost 5 bases and J lost 7 bases. Germline CDR1 and CDR2: SGHVS and FQNEAQ. This CDR3 has 16 amino acids. This CDR3 is CASSPATGGADGTQYF. The CDR3 region has the DNA TGTGCCAGCAGCCCCGCAACAGGGGGCGCGGACGGGACCCAGTACTTC.